This TCR beta chain comes out of a study of OX40 agonist ivuxolimab in advanced cancers. Study overall: Patients received the agonistic anti-OX40 (CD134) antibody ivuxolimab. Partial response was recorded in three patients: one hepatocellular carcinoma and two cutaneous melanoma cases.

Enrollment shut out patients with autoimmune disease history or systemic immunosuppression. Germline values: CDR1 KGHSY, CDR2 FQNENV. The CDR3 is 14 amino acids. Trimming took 2 bases from V and 3 from J, leaving 9 bases between them. This clone appeared many times. What it recognizes is unknown. Study-level results: Relatively little clonal expansion, among the lowest observed, appeared in partial responders at 0.1-3.0 mg/kg.

Libraries were prepared by immunoSEQ multiplex PCR; TCRdb keeps only in-frame clonotypes and omits some of them. In the table there are 70,000 or so clones, under 90% of which are singletons. The rearrangement joins TRBV16 to TRBJ2-3; D gene uncertain. This receptor was taken from an adult with an advanced solid tumor such as melanoma, head and neck, liver or kidney cancer. Specimen: CD4+ or CD8+ T cells sorted from blood, collected in a trial of the OX40 agonist ivuxolimab. CDR3 amino acids: CASSQVAVTDTQYF. DNA for the CDR3: TGTGCCAGCAGCCAAGTCGCGGTTACAGATACGCAGTATTTT.